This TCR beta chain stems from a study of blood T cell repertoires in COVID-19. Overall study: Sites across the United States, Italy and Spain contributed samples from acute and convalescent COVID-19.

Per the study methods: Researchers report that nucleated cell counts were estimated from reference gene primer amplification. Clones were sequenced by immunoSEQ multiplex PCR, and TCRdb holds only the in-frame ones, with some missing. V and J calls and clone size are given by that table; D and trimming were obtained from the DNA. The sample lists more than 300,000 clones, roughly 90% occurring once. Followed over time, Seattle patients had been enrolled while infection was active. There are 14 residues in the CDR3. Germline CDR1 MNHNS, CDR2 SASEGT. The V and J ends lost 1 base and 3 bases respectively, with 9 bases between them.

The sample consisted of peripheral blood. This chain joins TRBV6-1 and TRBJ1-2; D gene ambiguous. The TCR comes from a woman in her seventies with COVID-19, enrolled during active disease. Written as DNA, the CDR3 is TGTGCCAGCAGTGAAGGACTCTTGGACTATGGCTACACCTTC. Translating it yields CASSEGLLDYGYTF.